What follows are 10 T cell receptor beta chains derived from one specimen sequenced in a study of T cells after yellow fever vaccination. TCRdb ran MiXCR on the 5' RACE reads and lists one entry per CDR3 protein. The sample yields 200,000 to 300,000 distinct CDR3 sequences, around 13% seen once. The sequenced sample was CD4+ T cells sorted from PBMCs, obtained 45 days after the yellow fever booster vaccination. These receptors were obtained from a man aged 25 to 45 who received the YFV17D yellow fever vaccine.

The chain links TRBV5-1 to TRBJ2-1; D gene uncertain. CDR3 length equals 14 residues. The V gene's germline CDR1 is SGHRS and CDR2 YFSETQ. The germline V and J ends were trimmed by 4 bases and 6 bases, with 14 bases remaining between them. CDR3 DNA sequence: TGCGCCAGCAGCCCCTATTCTCTGCGCAATGAGCAGTTCTTC. The encoded protein is CASSPYSLRNEQFF.

This clonotype appeared a few times. This rearrangement joins TRBV28 to TRBJ2-2, with unresolved D. The germline V gene has CDR1 MDHEN and CDR2 SYDVKM. The V and J ends lost 8 bases and 2 bases respectively, with 12 bases between them. CDR3 length: 14 residues. For the CDR3, the DNA is TGTGCCAGCCGTCGGGTGGGAAACACCGGGGAGCTGTTTTTT. This codes for CASRRVGNTGELFF. The entire variable domain, with the rest obtained from reference TRBV28 and TRBJ2-2, is as follows: DVKVTQSSRYLVKRTGEKVFLECVQDMDHENMFWYRQDPGLGLRLIYFSYDVKMKEKGDIPEGYSVSREKKERFSLILESASTNQTSMYLCASRRVGNTGELFFGEGSRLTVL.

There are a few counts of this clonotype. This chain joins TRBV4-2 and TRBJ1-1; possible D gene TRBD1, 6 bases. Germline-derived CDR1 and CDR2 are LGHNA and YNFKEQ. V lost 4 bases and J lost 3, with 15 bases in between. The CDR3 extends over 15 amino acids. The CDR3, as DNA: TGTGCCAGCAGCCTGACCAGGGGTATGTACACTGAAGCTTTCTTT. As protein: CASSLTRGMYTEAFF.

This clonotype was seen a few times. The chain carries TRBV28 and TRBJ1-1; D might be TRBD1 (6 bases). Germline CDR1 and CDR2: MDHEN and SYDVKM. The germline V and J ends were trimmed by 1 base and 5 bases, with 17 bases remaining between them. The CDR3 covers 16 residues. CDR3 loop: CASSLFTGGAGTEAFF. DNA of the CDR3: TGTGCCAGCAGTTTATTTACGGGGGGCGCGGGAACTGAAGCTTTCTTT.

This clonotype came up a few times. This chain joins TRBV3-1 and TRBJ1-6, with D hard to call. CDR1 is LGHDT, CDR2 YNNKEL, per germline (reference sequence). V gave up 4 bases and J gave up 9 bases, with 7 bases separating them. CDR3 length equals 12 residues. The CDR3: CASSLSRSPLHF. CDR3 nucleotide sequence: TGTGCCAGCAGCCTCAGTCGTTCACCCCTCCACTTT.

A few counts support this clonotype. The rearrangement uses TRBV7-2 and TRBJ2-1, with D hard to call. This CDR3 is built from 13 residues. Germline CDR1 is SGHTA and CDR2 is FQGNSA. V lost 4 bases and J lost 8, with 12 bases in between. In nucleotides, the CDR3 is TGTGCCAGCAGCTCCCGCGCGGCGTATGAGCAGTTCTTC. It yields the protein CASSSRAAYEQFF.

V gene TRBV9 combines with J gene TRBJ1-2; D remains unclear. The ends were cut back, 3 bases at V and 5 bases at J, with 11 bases in the middle. This CDR3 spans 13 amino acids. The germline gives CDR1 SGDLS, CDR2 YYNGEE. The CDR3 is CASSADLGYGYTF. For the CDR3, the DNA is TGTGCCAGCAGCGCGGACTTGGGTTATGGCTACACCTTC.

This clonotype was detected only a few times. This rearrangement joins TRBV10-3 to TRBJ2-3; D is undetermined. The CDR3 totals 12 residues. Germline CDR1 is ENHRY and CDR2 is SYGVKD. V lost 4 bases and J lost 4, with 6 bases in between. This chain's CDR3 is CAISVEPDTQYF. The CDR3 DNA is TGTGCCATCAGTGTAGAACCAGATACGCAGTATTTT.

The rearrangement joins TRBV6-1 to TRBJ2-1; D call uncertain. Germline V CDR1 and CDR2: MNHNS, SASEGT. The CDR3 has 15 residues. V lost 6 bases and J lost 2, with 14 bases in between. CDR3 protein: CASRLTLQPYNEQFF. The CDR3 DNA sequence: TGTGCCAGCAGGTTGACACTCCAACCCTACAATGAGCAGTTCTTC.

The table lists this clonotype with a few counts. CDR3 DNA: TGTGCCAGCGCAAAAGGGAATCAAGAGACCCAGTACTTC. As protein: CASAKGNQETQYF. The chain carries TRBV18 and TRBJ2-5; D not resolved. Trimming removed 8 bases from V and 2 bases from J, with 12 bases in between. Germline loops: CDR1 KGHSH, CDR2 LQKENI. The CDR3 sequence is 13 residues long.